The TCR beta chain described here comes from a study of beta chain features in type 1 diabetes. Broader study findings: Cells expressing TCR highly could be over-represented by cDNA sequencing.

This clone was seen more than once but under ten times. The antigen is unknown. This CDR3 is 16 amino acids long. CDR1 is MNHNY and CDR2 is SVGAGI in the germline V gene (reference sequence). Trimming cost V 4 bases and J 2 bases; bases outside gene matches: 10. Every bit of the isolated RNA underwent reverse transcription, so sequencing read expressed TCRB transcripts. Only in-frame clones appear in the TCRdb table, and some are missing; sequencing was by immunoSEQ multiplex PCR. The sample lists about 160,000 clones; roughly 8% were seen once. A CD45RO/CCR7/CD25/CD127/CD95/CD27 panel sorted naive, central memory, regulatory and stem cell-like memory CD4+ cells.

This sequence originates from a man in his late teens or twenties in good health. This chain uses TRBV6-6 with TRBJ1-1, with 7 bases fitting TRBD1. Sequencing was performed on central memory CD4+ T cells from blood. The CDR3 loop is CASSWDFRGVNTEAFF. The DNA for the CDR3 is TGTGCCAGCAGTTGGGACTTCAGGGGGGTTAACACTGAAGCTTTCTTT.